This record covers a single T cell receptor (beta chain). The antigen is undetermined. The sample comes from a study of shared clonotypes between healthy human individuals. Turning to the study itself: Researchers drew samples from two women and three men aged 18 to 49. Overall study findings and caveats: Non-shared clonotypes showed lower generation probabilities than clonotypes common to all four donors. Represented genetic and exposure-history diversity was restricted by having few donors.

At the deep level, the assay was run. The table came from immunoSEQ multiplex PCR; TCRdb's copy has only in-frame clones and leaves some out. The sample contains more than 1,200,000 clones, approximately 98.5% of which appear only once. Germline V gene lookup returns CDR1 SEHNR and CDR2 FQNEAQ (reference sequence). The CDR3 consists of 13 residues. With 1 base removed from V and 9 bases from J, the gap between germline ends came to 10 bases. The gene calls are TRBV7-9 and TRBJ2-1, with D possibly called TRBD1 or TRBD2 (5 bases each). The sample taken for sequencing was naive CD4+ T cells sorted from blood. Noted subset: CD45RA+ positively selected. This TCR was sampled from a man aged 25 to 40 in good health. The CDR3 nucleotides are TGTGCCAGCAGCTTAGTCAGGGACGGTGAGCAGTTCTTC. Translated, it gives CASSLVRDGEQFF. Combining the CDR3 with reference TRBV7-9 and TRBJ2-1 gives the whole variable domain DTGVSQNPRHKITKRGQNVTFRCDPISEHNRLYWYRQTLGQGPEFLTYFQNEAQLEKSRLLSDRFSAERPKGSFSTLEIQRTEQGDSAMYLCASSLVRDGEQFFGPGTRLTVL.